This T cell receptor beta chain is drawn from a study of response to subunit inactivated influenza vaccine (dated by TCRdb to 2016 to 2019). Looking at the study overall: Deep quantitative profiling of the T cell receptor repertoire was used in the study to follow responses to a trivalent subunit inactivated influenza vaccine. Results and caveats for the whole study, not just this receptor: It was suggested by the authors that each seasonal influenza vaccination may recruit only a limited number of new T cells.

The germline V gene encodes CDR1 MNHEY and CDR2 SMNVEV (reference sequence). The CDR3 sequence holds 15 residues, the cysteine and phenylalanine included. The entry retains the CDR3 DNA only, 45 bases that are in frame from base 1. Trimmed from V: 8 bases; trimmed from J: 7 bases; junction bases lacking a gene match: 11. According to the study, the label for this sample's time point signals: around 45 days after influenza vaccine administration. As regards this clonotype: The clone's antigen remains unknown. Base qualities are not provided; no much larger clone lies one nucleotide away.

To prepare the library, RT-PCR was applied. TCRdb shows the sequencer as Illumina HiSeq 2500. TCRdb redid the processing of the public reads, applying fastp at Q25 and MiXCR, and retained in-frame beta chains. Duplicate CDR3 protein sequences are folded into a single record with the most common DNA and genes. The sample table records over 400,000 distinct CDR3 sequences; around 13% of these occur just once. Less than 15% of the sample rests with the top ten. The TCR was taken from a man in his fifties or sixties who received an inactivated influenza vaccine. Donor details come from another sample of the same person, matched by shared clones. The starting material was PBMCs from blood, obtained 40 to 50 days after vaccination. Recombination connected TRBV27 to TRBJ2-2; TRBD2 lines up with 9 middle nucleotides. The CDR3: CASGGASGTSGELFF. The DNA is TGTGCCAGCGGGGGAGCTAGCGGGACGAGCGGGGAGCTGTTTTTT.